Each of the 3 T cell receptor beta chains below was sequenced from the same sample in a study of human T cells and chemical hapten exposure. TCRdb used MiXCR to reprocess the RACE reads, holding one entry per CDR3 protein. Altogether more than 100,000 distinct CDR3 sequences are present, 13% being singletons, with the ten largest covering around 2.7%. Noted time point: pre-sensitization, week 0. Treatment given: therapeutic diphenylcyclopropenone sensitization with weekly scalp DPC. The source material was whole blood, sampled in connection with sensitization to the hapten diphenylcyclopropenone (DPC). All receptors derive from a woman in her late teens or twenties with alopecia areata. Some clones in this sample may be carry-over from other donors' samples.

The rearrangement links TRBV7-9 to TRBJ2-7; D might be TRBD2 (5 bases). The CDR3 extends over 14 amino acids. Trimming removed 5 bases from V and 4 bases from J, with 15 bases in between. Germline V CDR1 and CDR2: SEHNR, FQNEAQ (reference sequence). The CDR3 sequence is CASSPQSSGYEQYF. CDR3 nucleotides: TGTGCCAGCAGCCCACAGTCGTCGGGGTACGAGCAGTACTTC.

Turning to this clonotype: Here the CDR3 omits its conserved ending phenylalanine or tryptophan, so a read error is the likely source. This chain uses TRBV11-2 with TRBJ2-7; D is ambiguous. The CDR3 has 14 amino acids. The V gene's germline CDR1 is SGHAT and CDR2 FQNNGV. V shed 5 bases and J shed 2 bases, with 13 bases lying between them. This CDR3 reads CASSPNYVTYEQYS. CDR3 DNA sequence: TGTGCCAGCAGCCCCAATTATGTCACCTACGAGCAGTACTCC.

This clonotype was counted many times. In nucleotides, the CDR3 is TGCAGTGCCCAGAGACCCAGGGGTGGCAATCAGCCCCAGCATTTT. Its translation: CSAQRPRGGNQPQHF. The chain uses TRBV20-1 and TRBJ1-5, with a possible D match to TRBD1 (6 bases). Trimming cost V 6 bases and J 2 bases, with 17 bases left between them. The CDR3 has 15 residues. The germline V gene has CDR1 DFQATT and CDR2 SNEGSKA (reference sequence).